One and the same sample provided the 20 T cell receptor beta chains below, sequenced in a study of STAT5B mutations in CD4+ large granular lymphocyte leukemia. Profiled with immunoSEQ multiplex PCR; TCRdb holds only in-frame clones, not every one. The profile shows roughly 30,000 clones, less than 80% of them singletons. The specimen was CD4+ T cells from blood buffy coats. The receptors were sampled from a human donor in good health.

The CDR3 here is CASSQGGGRGSIDGYTF. The CDR3 nucleotides read TGCGCCAGCAGCCAAGGGGGGGGTCGGGGATCCATCGATGGCTACACCTTC. The V gene is TRBV4-1, the J gene TRBJ1-2; possibly TRBD1 for D (5 bases). The germline V and J ends were trimmed by 1 base and 6 bases, with 21 bases remaining between them. Looked up from germline, CDR1 is MGHRA and CDR2 is YSYEKL. The CDR3 is 17 amino acids.

The genes are TRBV5-1 and TRBJ2-1; tentative D call: TRBD2 (5 bases). The germline V gene has CDR1 SGHRS and CDR2 YFSETQ. CDR3 size: 15 residues. The V and J ends lost 0 bases and 9 bases respectively, with 16 bases between them. The CDR3 spells CASSLGGGQGSEQFF. As DNA, the CDR3 is TGCGCCAGCAGCTTGGGTGGCGGGCAAGGCAGTGAGCAGTTCTTC. Complete variable domain (other parts from reference TRBV5-1 and TRBJ2-1): KAGVTQTPRYLIKTRGQQVTLSCSPISGHRSVSWYQQTPGQGLQFLFEYFSETQRNKGNFPGRFSGRQFSNSRSEMNVSTLELGDSALYLCASSLGGGQGSEQFFGPGTRLTVL.

The J gene is TRBJ2-5, the V gene TRBV5-4; D gene unclear. Trimming pared 1 base from V and 3 bases from J, leaving 13 bases between. This CDR3 comprises 15 residues. Germline V lookup: CDR1 SGHNT, CDR2 YYREEE (reference sequence). The CDR3 coding sequence is TGTGCCAGCAGCTTGTTCCCAGGCCGAAAAGAGACCCAGTACTTC. Its translation: CASSLFPGRKETQYF. Full variable domain (outside the CDR3, taken from reference TRBV5-4 and TRBJ2-5): ETGVTQSPTHLIKTRGQQVTLRCSSQSGHNTVSWYQQALGQGPQFIFQYYREEENGRGNFPPRFSGLQFPNYSSELNVNALELDDSALYLCASSLFPGRKETQYFGPGTRLLVL.

This clone was counted a few times. This chain uses TRBV30 with TRBJ1-2; no reliable D call. The germline gives CDR1 GTSNPN, CDR2 SVGIG (reference sequence). The CDR3 is 14 amino acids. V lost 8 bases to trimming and J lost 0 bases, with 16 bases between them. CDR3 coding DNA: TGTGCCACTAGCGTAGTAACAGCTAACTATGGCTACACCTTC. Its protein product is CATSVVTANYGYTF.

This chain uses TRBV19 with TRBJ1-1; D remains unclear. The CDR3 contains 13 residues. Germline CDR1 LNHDA, CDR2 SQIVND (reference sequence). Trimming shortened V by 7 bases and J by 2 bases, and 11 bases separated the two germline ends. CDR3 sequence: CASTTRVNTEAFF. Here the CDR3 DNA reads TGTGCCAGTACCACTCGGGTAAACACTGAAGCTTTCTTT.

This clone was recorded once. This sequence joins TRBV30 and TRBJ2-3; 7 nucleotides match TRBD2. V shed 3 bases and J 6 bases; nucleotides not matched to a gene: 9. The CDR3 is 14 amino acids. Germline V CDR1 and CDR2: GTSNPN, SVGIG (reference sequence). The CDR3 is CAWRGGRAGDTQYF. In DNA form, the CDR3 reads TGTGCCTGGAGAGGTGGGAGGGCCGGGGATACGCAGTATTTT.

The V call is TRBV21-1, the J call TRBJ1-1. TRBV21-1 is deemed a pseudogene. The CDR3 covers 19 residues. CDR3 amino acids: CASTPKGEGASSMNTEAFF. DNA of the CDR3: TGTGCCAGCACCCCAAAGGGGGAGGGGGCGAGTTCAATGAACACTGAAGCTTTCTTT.

The V call is TRBV6-1, the J call TRBJ1-5, with 9 bases aligning to TRBD1. The germline V gene encodes CDR1 MNHNS and CDR2 SASEGT. This CDR3 region has 16 residues. The trim removed 4 bases at V and 4 bases at J, leaving 8 bases unmatched. This CDR3 is CASSGGTGSGNQPQHF. CDR3 coding DNA: TGTGCCAGCAGTGGGGGGACAGGGAGTGGGAATCAGCCCCAGCATTTT.

The V call is TRBV6-1, the J call TRBJ2-7, with TRBD1 identical over 9 bases. CDR1 and CDR2 (germline): MNHNS, SASEGT. CDR3 length equals 13 residues. Trimming removed 5 bases from V and 3 bases from J; junction bases left unmatched: 2. The CDR3 sequence is CASSKDRGYEQYV. The CDR3 region has the DNA TGTGCCAGCAGTAAGGACAGGGGCTACGAGCAGTACGTC.

The genes are TRBV6-1 and TRBJ2-1; 9 bases are a match to TRBD1. Germline V gene lookup returns CDR1 MNHNS and CDR2 SASEGT. This CDR3 is built from 13 residues. The junction had 5 bases not matched to a gene; V was cut back by 6 bases and J by 8 bases. The CDR3 DNA reads as TGTGCCAGCAGCCGGCGGGACAGGGATGAGCAGTTCTTC. This codes for CASSRRDRDEQFF.

This clone appeared a single time. This chain connects TRBV19 to TRBJ1-2; D is unresolved. There are 13 residues in the CDR3. V lost 2 bases and J lost 4, with 8 bases in between. Germline-derived CDR1 and CDR2 are LNHDA and SQIVND (reference sequence). CDR3 protein: CASSIPGSYGYTF. For the CDR3, the DNA is TGTGCCAGTAGTATACCGGGTTCCTATGGCTACACCTTC.

This clone occurred a few times. V is TRBV5-4 and J is TRBJ2-6, with 11 bases identical to TRBD1. CDR3 size: 16 residues. The trim removed 4 bases at V and 0 bases at J, leaving 0 bases unmatched. Per the germline V gene, CDR1 is SGHNT and CDR2 is YYREEE (reference sequence). The CDR3 DNA reads as TGTGCCAGCAGCGGGACAGGGGGCTCTGGGGCCAACGTCCTGACTTTC. It yields the protein CASSGTGGSGANVLTF.

The chain combines TRBV19 with TRBJ1-5; tentatively, D is TRBD1 (5 bases). The CDR3 loop spans 14 amino acids. Deletions cut 4 bases from V and 7 bases from J, with 14 bases between. Germline lookup yields CDR1 LNHDA and CDR2 SQIVND (reference sequence). The CDR3: CASSTWTLRQPQHF. CDR3 bases: TGTGCCAGTAGTACTTGGACACTCAGGCAGCCCCAGCATTTT.

The rearrangement links TRBV11-3 to TRBJ2-7; a weak D match, TRBD2 (5 bases). V was clipped by 5 bases and J by 6 bases, with 26 bases between them. This CDR3 spans 17 amino acids. Germline V gives CDR1 SGHNT, CDR2 YENEEA. CDR3 coding DNA: TGTGCCAGCAGCGCAAACCTACTAGTGGGTGTACCAGGCGAGCAGTACTTC. Translation gives CASSANLLVGVPGEQYF.

Here the CDR3 reads CASGYSNEQFF. The DNA of the CDR3 is TGTGCCAGCGGATACAGCAATGAGCAGTTCTTC. The chain combines TRBV7-2 with TRBJ2-1; no clear D gene. V lost 8 bases to trimming and J lost 6 bases, with 8 bases between them. The CDR3 runs to 11 residues. The germline CDR1 and CDR2 sequences are SGHTA and FQGNSA.

This chain joins TRBV4-3 and TRBJ2-3, with 11 bases lining up with TRBD2. Trimming removed 1 base from V and 6 bases from J; junction bases left unmatched: 3. CDR1 LGHNA and CDR2 YSLEER come from the germline V gene. The CDR3 is 15 residues long. As DNA, the CDR3 is TGCGCCAGCAGCCAAGTAGCGGGAGGGGGCGATACGCAGTATTTT. Protein product: CASSQVAGGGDTQYF.

This clone has only a few counts. The chain combines TRBV6-1 with TRBJ1-6, with D perhaps matching TRBD1 (5 bases). The CDR3 is 13 amino acids. Trimming removed 3 bases at V and 7 bases at J, with 7 bases between. CDR1 MNHNS and CDR2 SASEGT come from the germline V gene. CDR3 in amino acids: CASSEGRNSPLHF. The CDR3 DNA sequence: TGTGCCAGCAGTGAGGGGCGGAATTCACCCCTCCACTTT.

The chain carries TRBV11-3 and TRBJ2-5; perhaps D is TRBD1 or TRBD2 (5 bases each). Trimming pared 4 bases from V and 2 bases from J, leaving 11 bases between. The germline V gene encodes CDR1 SGHNT and CDR2 YENEEA. The length of the CDR3 is 14 residues. Here the CDR3 DNA reads TGTGCCAGCAGCTCTGGGACCTGGCAAGAGACCCAGTACTTC. This sequence encodes CASSSGTWQETQYF.

V usage is TRBV5-6 and J usage is TRBJ1-6; TRBD1 aligns across 10 bases. The length of the CDR3 is 17 residues. Germline lookup yields CDR1 SGHDT and CDR2 YYEEEE. The V and J ends lost 3 bases and 5 bases, in that order; junction bases with no gene match: 8. CDR3 in amino acids: CASSSRPGQGNNSPLHF. CDR3 coding DNA: TGTGCCAGCAGCTCCCGTCCGGGACAGGGGAATAATTCACCCCTCCACTTT. The full variable domain, rest sourced from reference TRBV5-6 and TRBJ1-6, is DAGVTQSPTHLIKTRGQQVTLRCSPKSGHDTVSWYQQALGQGPQFIFQYYEEEERQRGNFPDRFSGHQFPNYSSELNVNALLLGDSALYLCASSSRPGQGNNSPLHFGNGTRLTVT.

The chain couples TRBV18 to TRBJ1-1, with unresolved D. The CDR3 length is 13 residues. Germline CDR1 KGHSH, CDR2 LQKENI. Trimming removed 3 bases at V and 2 bases at J, with 7 bases between. The CDR3 coding sequence is TGTGCCAGCTCACCGGGCAGAAACACTGAAGCTTTCTTT. Its protein is CASSPGRNTEAFF.